This TCR beta chain was captured in a study of cytomegalovirus exposure and HLA in healthy donors. Overall study context: An early data release held tens of millions of unique TCRs from HLA-typed donors. Findings of the study overall: Evidence from a later analysis indicated that most CMV-associated TCR beta chains looked HLA-restricted.

A remark on this clone: Its specificity is not known.

The PCR ran on 60 Vbeta and 13 Jbeta primers. The method was immunoSEQ multiplex PCR; TCRdb's version includes in-frame clones alone and lacks a portion of them. The table lists about 52,000 clones, 50% to 70% of them singletons. Germline CDR1 is SGHVS and CDR2 is FQNEAQ. The CDR3 spans 14 residues. Trimming took off 3 bases at V and 7 bases at J, with 12 bases between the two ends. The chain has TRBV7-8 and TRBJ1-4; D is undetermined. Sequencing was carried out using PBMCs. This clonotype originated in a human donor in good health. The CDR3 spells CASSFGQDGEKLFF. CDR3 bases: TGTGCCAGCAGCTTTGGCCAGGATGGTGAAAAACTGTTTTTT.